The clone carrying this TCR beta chain was seen only a few times. The antigen remains unidentified. TCRdb analysed the RACE reads with MiXCR anew, one entry per CDR3 protein. The sample yields about 110,000 distinct CDR3 sequences, roughly 11% seen once. Per the germline V gene, CDR1 is DFQATT and CDR2 is SNEGSKA (reference sequence). Trimming pared 6 bases from V and 9 bases from J, leaving 21 bases between. The CDR3 contains 14 residues. This sample's time point: patch test 1, 2 weeks after DPC sensitization. Treatment described: therapeutic diphenylcyclopropenone sensitization with weekly scalp DPC. Every patch test was put on after a blood sample was taken. The sample originates from a study of human T cells and chemical hapten exposure. Study information: Upper-back patches of 0.01% DPC were read at 6 days. General study findings and limits: Patch test scores rose with PT1 expanded TCR counts, a positive correlation.

The source of this sequence is a woman in her thirties or forties with alopecia areata. Some clones in this sample may be carry-over from other donors' samples. The sequencing used whole blood, collected in connection with sensitization to the hapten diphenylcyclopropenone (DPC). This sequence joins TRBV20-1 and TRBJ2-1; TRBD2 is a possible D gene (5 bases). The CDR3 here is CSAKGLAGLPEQFF. The CDR3 DNA reads TGCAGTGCGAAAGGGCTAGCCGGGCTCCCTGAGCAGTTCTTC.